A single TCR beta chain is shown here with its context. Per the original methods: The authors estimated nucleated cell counts from reference gene primer amplification. Method: immunoSEQ multiplex PCR; TCRdb's copy keeps in-frame clones and lacks some. The V and J calls and clone size are taken from that table; D and trimming were inferred from the DNA. The data hold approximately 49,000 clones, with 68% observed a single time. This sample is part of a study of blood T cell repertoires in COVID-19. About the study: Samples came from the United States, Italy and Spain, spanning acute and convalescent COVID-19. PBMCs, B-cell-depleted T cells, or T cells provided the cDNA or gDNA that made up the material.

This CDR3 contains 13 residues. V was pared by 7 bases and J by 1 base, with 7 bases between. Germline V CDR1 and CDR2: MNHNY, SVGAGI (reference sequence). The receptor was derived from a woman aged 70-85 years with acute or convalescent COVID-19. The chain couples TRBV6-6 to TRBJ2-2; no definite D call. The specimen sequenced was peripheral blood. The CDR3 DNA is TGTGCCAGCAACACGCTGAACACCGGGGAGCTGTTTTTT. This codes for CASNTLNTGELFF.